Shown below are 10 T cell receptor beta chains from a single sample sequenced in a study of blood T cell repertoires in COVID-19. The protocol was immunoSEQ multiplex PCR, while the TCRdb copy is restricted to in-frame clones and leaves out a portion. The sample records approximately 90,000 clones, around nine tenths being singletons. The sequenced sample consisted of peripheral blood. The origin of the receptors is a woman of 80 years or more with acute or convalescent COVID-19.

The chain links TRBV2 to TRBJ2-7, with D tentatively TRBD1 (6 bases). Germline V lookup: CDR1 SNHLY, CDR2 FYNNEI. The CDR3 totals 13 residues. The V and J ends lost 5 bases and 5 bases respectively, with 13 bases between them. In nucleotides, the CDR3 is TGTGCCAGCAGTTTGACCAGGGGCCACGAGCAGTACTTC. Its translation is CASSLTRGHEQYF.

The chain has TRBV18 and TRBJ1-6, with 9 bases fitting TRBD1. Germline lookup yields CDR1 KGHSH and CDR2 LQKENI. The CDR3 extends over 16 amino acids. With V trimmed by 3 bases and J by 7 bases, 7 bases remained unmatched. The CDR3 loop reads CASSPLTGGENSPLHF. CDR3 nucleotides: TGTGCCAGCTCACCGCTGACAGGGGGAGAGAATTCACCCCTCCACTTT.

The chain combines TRBV4-3 with TRBJ2-3, with a weak D call TRBD2 (6 bases). V was cut by 3 bases and J by 0 bases, with 16 bases left in between. The germline gives CDR1 LGHNA, CDR2 YSLEER. This CDR3 contains 17 residues. The CDR3 here is CASSQGRTLPSTDTQYF. In DNA, the CDR3 is TGCGCCAGCAGCCAGGGGAGGACACTTCCTAGCACAGATACGCAGTATTTT.

This clone was observed a single time. The chain recombines TRBV19 with TRBJ1-1; D not resolved. The germline V gene has CDR1 LNHDA and CDR2 SQIVND (reference sequence). Trimming left V 5 bases short and J 1 base short, with 8 bases between. The CDR3 is 13 amino acids. Here the CDR3 reads CASSWQPNTEAFF. DNA of the CDR3: TGTGCCAGTAGTTGGCAACCGAACACTGAAGCTTTCTTT.

The genes are TRBV4-1 and TRBJ1-1; D remains unclear. Germline V CDR1 and CDR2: MGHRA, YSYEKL. This CDR3 is built from 14 residues. V lost 5 bases and J 4 bases, leaving 14 bases between the germline ends. CDR3 residues: CASSGPTVSTEAFF. The CDR3 DNA sequence: TGCGCCAGCAGCGGGCCTACAGTTTCCACTGAAGCTTTCTTT.

V and J are TRBV20-1 and TRBJ2-7, with TRBD2 identical over 14 bases. The V gene end was trimmed by 8 bases and the J gene end by 6 bases; junction bases not matched to a gene: 9. Germline V CDR1 and CDR2: DFQATT, SNEGSKA (reference sequence). This CDR3 spans 14 amino acids. CDR3 protein: CSLSGTSGRGEQYF. CDR3 sequence (DNA): TGCAGTCTTAGTGGGACTAGCGGGAGAGGCGAGCAGTACTTC.

The genes are TRBV7-2 and TRBJ1-2, with 9 bases identical to TRBD1. After removal of 6 bases from V and 12 bases from J, the junction contained 11 bases not matched to a gene. This CDR3 region has 13 residues. Germline CDR1 SGHTA, CDR2 FQGNSA. In DNA, the CDR3 is TGTGCCAGCAGGCGGGACAGGGACTCATCTGACACCTTC. This translates into CASRRDRDSSDTF.

This chain connects TRBV5-4 to TRBJ2-7; 10 bases agree with TRBD1. The ends lost 2 bases at V and 5 bases at J; junction bases unmatched: 7. The CDR3 runs to 15 residues. CDR1 and CDR2 from the germline V gene are SGHNT and YYREEE (reference sequence). The CDR3 here is CASSFLTGGTDEQYF. The CDR3 nucleotides read TGTGCCAGCAGCTTTTTGACAGGGGGCACGGACGAGCAGTACTTC.

This clone appeared a single time. The J gene is TRBJ2-5, the V gene TRBV5-6; 7 nucleotides align to TRBD2. CDR1 is SGHDT and CDR2 is YYEEEE in the germline V gene. This CDR3 is built from 14 residues. Trimming took 4 bases from V and 5 from J; bases not matched to a gene: 8. This chain's CDR3 is CASSPTGTTETQYF. For the CDR3, the DNA is TGTGCCAGCAGCCCAACCGGGACTACCGAGACCCAGTACTTC.

On this clone: Other DNA variants within this sample encode the same CDR3. The chain employs TRBV3-1 (or the pseudogene TRBV3-2) and TRBJ2-3, with a possible D match to TRBD2 (6 bases). This CDR3 region has 15 residues. With 4 bases removed from V and 3 bases from J, the gap between germline ends came to 14 bases. Germline assignment: CDR1 LGHDT and CDR2 YNNKEL (reference sequence). CDR3 residues: CASSRGGKETDTQYF. CDR3 in DNA: TGTGCCAGCAGCCGGGGCGGGAAAGAGACAGATACGCAGTATTTT.